Described below is a single TCR beta chain sequence and its context. An input of about 0.5 to 1 ug of RNA was subjected to reverse transcription using random hexamers. TCR beta CDR3 was amplified by immunoSEQ covering 54 Vbeta and 13 Jbeta. Each CDR3 protein gets one entry after TCRdb re-called the immunoSEQ multiplex PCR reads with MiXCR. The table records around 150,000 distinct CDR3 sequences, approximately 95% of them present only once. This sample stems from a study of CD8 T cells in Susac syndrome. Blood CD8+ and CD4+ T cells underwent high-throughput TCR beta sequencing. Healthy donors formed controls matched for age and sex. Bulk CD8+ and CD4+ cells came from magnetic negative isolation; CD8+ TEMRA by FACS. The TCR was taken from a human donor in good health. Source material: CD8+ T cells from PBMCs.

The CDR3: CASSSIAGANYNEQFF. CDR3 bases: TGTGCCAGCAGTTCGATAGCGGGAGCGAACTACAATGAGCAGTTCTTC. The chain links TRBV28 to TRBJ2-1; 9 nucleotides line up with TRBD2. V dropped 4 bases and J dropped 3; count of bases not matched to a gene: 7. Looked up from germline, CDR1 is MDHEN and CDR2 is SYDVKM. This CDR3 has 16 amino acids. Full variable domain (rest looked up from reference TRBV28 and TRBJ2-1): DVKVTQSSRYLVKRTGEKVFLECVQDMDHENMFWYRQDPGLGLRLIYFSYDVKMKEKGDIPEGYSVSREKKERFSLILESASTNQTSMYLCASSSIAGANYNEQFFGPGTRLTVL.